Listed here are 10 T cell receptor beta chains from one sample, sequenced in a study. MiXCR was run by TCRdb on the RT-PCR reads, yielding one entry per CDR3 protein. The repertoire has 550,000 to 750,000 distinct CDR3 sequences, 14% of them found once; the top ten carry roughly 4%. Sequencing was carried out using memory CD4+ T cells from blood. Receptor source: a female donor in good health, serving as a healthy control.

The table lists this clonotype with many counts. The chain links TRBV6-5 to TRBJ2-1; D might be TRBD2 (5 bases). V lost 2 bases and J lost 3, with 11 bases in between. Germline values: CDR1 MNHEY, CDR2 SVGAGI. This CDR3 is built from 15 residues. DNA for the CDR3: TGTGCCAGCAGTTACGAAGTAGCGCACTACAATGAGCAGTTCTTC. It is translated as CASSYEVAHYNEQFF.

The CDR3 nucleotides read TGCGCCAGCAGCCCAATGTACCCCTATACCTCTGGAAACACCATATATTTT. Amino acid sequence: CASSPMYPYTSGNTIYF. This chain connects TRBV4-3 to TRBJ1-3; D remains unclear. V lost 4 bases and J lost 0, with 16 bases in between. Looked up from germline, CDR1 is LGHNA and CDR2 is YSLEER. The CDR3 is 17 residues long.

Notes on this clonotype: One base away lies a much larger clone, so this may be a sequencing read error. For the CDR3, the DNA is TGCAGTGCTAGGTGGAGAGGGGTTTTGTATGAGCAGTTCTTC. Its translation: CSARWRGVLYEQFF. The V gene is TRBV20-1, the J gene TRBJ2-1; D possibly matches TRBD1 or TRBD2 (5 bases each). The CDR3 is made up of 14 amino acids. Looked up from germline, CDR1 is DFQATT and CDR2 is SNEGSKA (reference sequence). Trimming left V 3 bases short and J 8 bases short, with 17 bases between.

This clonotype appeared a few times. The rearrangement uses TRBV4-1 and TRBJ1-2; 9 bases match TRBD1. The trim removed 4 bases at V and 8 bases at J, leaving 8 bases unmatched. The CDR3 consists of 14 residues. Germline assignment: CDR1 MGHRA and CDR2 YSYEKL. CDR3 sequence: CASSLQQGANGYTF. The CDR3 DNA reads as TGCGCCAGCAGCCTTCAACAGGGGGCTAACGGCTACACCTTC.

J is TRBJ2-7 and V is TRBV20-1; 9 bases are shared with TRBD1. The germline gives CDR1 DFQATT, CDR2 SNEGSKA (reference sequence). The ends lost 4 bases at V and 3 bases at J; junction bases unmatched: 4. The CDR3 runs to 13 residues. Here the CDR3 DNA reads TGCAGTGCTAATCCGGGACAGGGCTACGAGCAGTACTTC. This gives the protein CSANPGQGYEQYF.

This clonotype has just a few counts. The CDR3 nucleotides read TGTGCCAGCAGCTTAGAGGGCGTCCGTATAGGGGAGCAGTACTTC. It yields the protein CASSLEGVRIGEQYF. V gene TRBV7-8 combines with J gene TRBJ2-7; the D is unclear. The germline V and J ends were trimmed by 1 base and 7 bases, with 17 bases remaining between them. Germline V gives CDR1 SGHVS, CDR2 FQNEAQ. The CDR3 is 15 residues long.

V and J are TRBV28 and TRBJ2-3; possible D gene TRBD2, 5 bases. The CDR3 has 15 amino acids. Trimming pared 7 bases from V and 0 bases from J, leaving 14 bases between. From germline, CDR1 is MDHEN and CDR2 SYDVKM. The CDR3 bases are TGTGCCAGCAAAGGAGGAGAGACTAGCACAGATACGCAGTATTTT. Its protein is CASKGGETSTDTQYF.

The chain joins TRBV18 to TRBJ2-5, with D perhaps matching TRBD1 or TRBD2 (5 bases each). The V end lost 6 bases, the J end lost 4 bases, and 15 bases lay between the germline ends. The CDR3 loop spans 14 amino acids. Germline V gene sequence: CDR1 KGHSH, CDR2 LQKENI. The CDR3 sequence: CASSSGQSAETQYF. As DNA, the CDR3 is TGTGCCAGCTCGTCGGGGCAATCGGCAGAGACCCAGTACTTC.

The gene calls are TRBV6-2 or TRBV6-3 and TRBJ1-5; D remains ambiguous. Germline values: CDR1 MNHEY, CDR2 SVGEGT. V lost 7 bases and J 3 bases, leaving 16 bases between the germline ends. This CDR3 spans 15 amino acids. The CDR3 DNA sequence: TGTGCCAGCATGCGTGGGGAGCCACTCAATCAGCCCCAGCATTTT. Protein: CASMRGEPLNQPQHF.

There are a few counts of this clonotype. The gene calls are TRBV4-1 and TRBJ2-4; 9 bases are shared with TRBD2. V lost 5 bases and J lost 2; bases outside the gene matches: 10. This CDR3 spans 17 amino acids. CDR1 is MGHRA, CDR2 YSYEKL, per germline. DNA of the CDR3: TGCGCCAGCAGCACCCCAAGCGGGAGGATGACCAAAAACATTCAGTACTTC. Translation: CASSTPSGRMTKNIQYF.